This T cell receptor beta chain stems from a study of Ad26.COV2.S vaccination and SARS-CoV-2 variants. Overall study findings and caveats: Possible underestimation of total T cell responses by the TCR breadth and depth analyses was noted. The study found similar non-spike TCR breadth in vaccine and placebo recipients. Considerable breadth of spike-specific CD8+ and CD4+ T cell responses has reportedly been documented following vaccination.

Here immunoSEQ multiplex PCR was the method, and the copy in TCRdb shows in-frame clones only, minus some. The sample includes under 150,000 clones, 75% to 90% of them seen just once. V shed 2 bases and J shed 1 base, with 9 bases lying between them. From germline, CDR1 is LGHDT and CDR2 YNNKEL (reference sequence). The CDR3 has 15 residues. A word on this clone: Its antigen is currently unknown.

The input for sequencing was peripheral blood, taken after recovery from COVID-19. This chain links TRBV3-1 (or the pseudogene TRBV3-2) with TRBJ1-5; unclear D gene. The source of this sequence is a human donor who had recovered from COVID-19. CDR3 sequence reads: CASSQRAASNQPQHF. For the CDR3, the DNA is TGTGCCAGCAGCCAAAGGGCAGCAAGCAATCAGCCCCAGCATTTT.